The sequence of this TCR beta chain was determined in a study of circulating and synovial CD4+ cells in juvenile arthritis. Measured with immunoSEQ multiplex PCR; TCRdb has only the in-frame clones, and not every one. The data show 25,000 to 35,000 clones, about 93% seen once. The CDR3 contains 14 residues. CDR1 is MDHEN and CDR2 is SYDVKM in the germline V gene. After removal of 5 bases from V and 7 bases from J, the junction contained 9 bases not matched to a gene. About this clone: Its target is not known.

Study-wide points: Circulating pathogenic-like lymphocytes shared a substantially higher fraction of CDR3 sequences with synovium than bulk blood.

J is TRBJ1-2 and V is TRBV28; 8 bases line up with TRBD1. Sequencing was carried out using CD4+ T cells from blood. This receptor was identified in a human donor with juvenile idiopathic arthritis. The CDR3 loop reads CASSNRQGRGGYTF. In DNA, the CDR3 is TGTGCCAGCAGTAATCGACAGGGGAGGGGTGGCTACACCTTC.